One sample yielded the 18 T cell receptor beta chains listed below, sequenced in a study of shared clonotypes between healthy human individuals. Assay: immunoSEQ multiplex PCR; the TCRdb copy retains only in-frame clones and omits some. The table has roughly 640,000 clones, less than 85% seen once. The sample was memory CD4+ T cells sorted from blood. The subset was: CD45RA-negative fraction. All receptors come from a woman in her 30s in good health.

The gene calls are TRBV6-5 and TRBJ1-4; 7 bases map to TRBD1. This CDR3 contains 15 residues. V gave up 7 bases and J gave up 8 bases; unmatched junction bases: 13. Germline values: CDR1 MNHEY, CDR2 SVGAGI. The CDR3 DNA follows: TGTGCCAGCAAACGGACCAGGGGGTGGTTGGAAAAACTGTTTTTT. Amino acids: CASKRTRGWLEKLFF.

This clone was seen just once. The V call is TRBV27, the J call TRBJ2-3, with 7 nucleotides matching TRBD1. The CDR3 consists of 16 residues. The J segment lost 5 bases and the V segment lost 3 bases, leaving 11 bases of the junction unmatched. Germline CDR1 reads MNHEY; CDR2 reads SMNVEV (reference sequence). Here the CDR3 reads CASSLSYQGVIDTQYF. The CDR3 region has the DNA TGTGCCAGCAGTTTGTCATACCAGGGGGTAATAGATACGCAGTATTTT.

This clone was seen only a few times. DNA for the CDR3: TGCGCCAGCGGAAGGGGACTAGCGGACACCGGGGAGCTGTTTTTT. This translates into CASGRGLADTGELFF. V usage is TRBV5-1 and J usage is TRBJ2-2; 11 bases are a match to TRBD2. The length of the CDR3 is 15 residues. Germline trimming cut 7 bases from V and 3 bases from J; bases unmatched to any gene: 5. CDR1 is SGHRS, CDR2 YFSETQ, per germline. The whole variable domain, filled in from reference TRBV5-1 and TRBJ2-2, reads KAGVTQTPRYLIKTRGQQVTLSCSPISGHRSVSWYQQTPGQGLQFLFEYFSETQRNKGNFPGRFSGRQFSNSRSEMNVSTLELGDSALYLCASGRGLADTGELFFGEGSRLTVL.

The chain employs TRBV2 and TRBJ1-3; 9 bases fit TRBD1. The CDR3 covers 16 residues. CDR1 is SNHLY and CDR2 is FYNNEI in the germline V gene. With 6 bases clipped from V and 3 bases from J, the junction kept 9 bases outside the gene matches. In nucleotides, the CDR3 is TGTGCCAGCAGCCCTACAGGGGGCTTTGGTGGAAACACCATATATTTT. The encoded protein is CASSPTGGFGGNTIYF. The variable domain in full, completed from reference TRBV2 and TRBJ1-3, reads EPEVTQTPSHQVTQMGQEVILRCVPISNHLYFYWYRQILGQKVEFLVSFYNNEISEKSEIFDDQFSVERPDGSNFTLKIRSTKLEDSAMYFCASSPTGGFGGNTIYFGEGSWLTVV.

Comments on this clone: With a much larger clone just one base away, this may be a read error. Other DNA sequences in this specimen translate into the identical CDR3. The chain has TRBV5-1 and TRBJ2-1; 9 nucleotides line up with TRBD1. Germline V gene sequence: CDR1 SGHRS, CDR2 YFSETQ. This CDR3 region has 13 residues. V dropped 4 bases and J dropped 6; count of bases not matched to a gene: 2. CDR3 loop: CASSPTGGNEQFF. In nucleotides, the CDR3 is TGCGCCAGCAGCCCGACAGGGGGCAATGAGCAGTTCTTC.

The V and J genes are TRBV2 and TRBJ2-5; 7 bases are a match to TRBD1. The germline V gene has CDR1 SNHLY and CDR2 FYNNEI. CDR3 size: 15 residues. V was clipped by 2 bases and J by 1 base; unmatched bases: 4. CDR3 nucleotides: TGTGCCAGCAGTGAATTGGGACAGCTCCAAGAGACCCAGTACTTC. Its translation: CASSELGQLQETQYF.

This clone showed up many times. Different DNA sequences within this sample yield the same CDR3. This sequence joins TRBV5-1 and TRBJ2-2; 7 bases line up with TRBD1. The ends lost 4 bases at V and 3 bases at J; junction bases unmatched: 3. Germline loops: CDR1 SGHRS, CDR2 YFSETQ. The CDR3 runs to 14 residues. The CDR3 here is CASSVGTDTGELFF. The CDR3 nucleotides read TGCGCCAGCAGCGTAGGGACAGACACCGGGGAGCTGTTTTTT.

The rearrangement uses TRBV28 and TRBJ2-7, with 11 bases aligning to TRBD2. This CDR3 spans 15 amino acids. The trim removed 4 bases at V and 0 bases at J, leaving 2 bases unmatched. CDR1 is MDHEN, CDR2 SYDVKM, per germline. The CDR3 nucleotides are TGTGCCAGCAGTTATAGCGGGAGGGCCTCCTACGAGCAGTACTTC. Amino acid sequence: CASSYSGRASYEQYF.

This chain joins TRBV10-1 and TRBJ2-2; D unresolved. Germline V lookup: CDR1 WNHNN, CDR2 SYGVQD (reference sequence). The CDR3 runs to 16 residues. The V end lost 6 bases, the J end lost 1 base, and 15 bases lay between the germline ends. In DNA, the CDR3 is TGCGCCAGCAGCGTCTCCGCCACGAGGAACACCGGGGAGCTGTTTTTT. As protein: CASSVSATRNTGELFF.

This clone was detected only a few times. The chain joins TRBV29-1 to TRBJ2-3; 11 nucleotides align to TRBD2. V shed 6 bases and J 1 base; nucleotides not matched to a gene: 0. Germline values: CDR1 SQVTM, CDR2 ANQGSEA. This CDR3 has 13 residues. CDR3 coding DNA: TGCAGCGTGACTAGCGGGGGCACAGATACGCAGTATTTT. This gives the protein CSVTSGGTDTQYF.

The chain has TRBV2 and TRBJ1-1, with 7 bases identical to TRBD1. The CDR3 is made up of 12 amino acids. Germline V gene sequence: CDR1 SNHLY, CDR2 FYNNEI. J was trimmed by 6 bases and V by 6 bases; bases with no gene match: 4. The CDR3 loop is CASRTGLAEAFF. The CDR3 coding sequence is TGTGCCAGCAGGACAGGGTTGGCTGAAGCTTTCTTT.

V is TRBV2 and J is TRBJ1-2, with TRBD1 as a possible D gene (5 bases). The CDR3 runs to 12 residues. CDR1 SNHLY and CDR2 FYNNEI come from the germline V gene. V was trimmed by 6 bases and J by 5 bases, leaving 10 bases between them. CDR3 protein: CASSEGKYGYTF. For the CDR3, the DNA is TGTGCCAGCAGCGAGGGGAAGTATGGCTACACCTTC.

The CDR3 loop is CASSSSGNRISNEQFF. DNA of the CDR3: TGTGCCAGCAGCTCAAGCGGGAATAGAATTAGTAATGAGCAGTTCTTC. The chain uses TRBV11-3 and TRBJ2-1, with 7 bases fitting TRBD2. This CDR3 is 16 amino acids long. Germline V gives CDR1 SGHNT, CDR2 YENEEA. V lost 4 bases to trimming and J lost 7 bases; unmatched junction nucleotides: 13.

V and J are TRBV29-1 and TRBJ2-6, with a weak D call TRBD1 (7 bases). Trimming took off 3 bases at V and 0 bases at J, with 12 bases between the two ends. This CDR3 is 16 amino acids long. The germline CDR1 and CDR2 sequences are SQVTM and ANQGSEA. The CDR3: CSVDAGQFSGANVLTF. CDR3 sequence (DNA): TGCAGCGTTGATGCGGGACAGTTCTCTGGGGCCAACGTCCTGACTTTC.

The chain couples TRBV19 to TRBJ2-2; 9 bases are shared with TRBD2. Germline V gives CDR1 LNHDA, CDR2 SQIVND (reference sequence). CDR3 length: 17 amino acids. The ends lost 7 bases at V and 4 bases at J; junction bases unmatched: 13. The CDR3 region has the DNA TGTGCCAGTAACGCCCTTAGGGCGGGAGGGGGCACCGGGGAGCTGTTTTTT. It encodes CASNALRAGGGTGELFF.

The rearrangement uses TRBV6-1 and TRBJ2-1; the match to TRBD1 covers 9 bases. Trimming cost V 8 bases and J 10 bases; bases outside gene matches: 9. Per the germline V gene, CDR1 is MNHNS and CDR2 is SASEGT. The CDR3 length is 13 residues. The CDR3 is CASAGTGLGEQFF. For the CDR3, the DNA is TGTGCCAGCGCCGGGACAGGGTTGGGCGAGCAGTTCTTC.

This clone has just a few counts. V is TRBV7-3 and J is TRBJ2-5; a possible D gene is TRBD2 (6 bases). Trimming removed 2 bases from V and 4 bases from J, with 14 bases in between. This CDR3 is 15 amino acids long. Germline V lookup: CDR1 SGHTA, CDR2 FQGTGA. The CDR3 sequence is CASSLFGSDGETQYF. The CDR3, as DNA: TGTGCCAGCAGCTTATTCGGGAGTGACGGAGAGACCCAGTACTTC.

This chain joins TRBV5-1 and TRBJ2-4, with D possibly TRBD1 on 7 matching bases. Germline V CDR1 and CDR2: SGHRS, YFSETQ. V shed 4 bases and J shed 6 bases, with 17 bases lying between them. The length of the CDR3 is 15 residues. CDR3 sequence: CASSPGDRDRNIQYF. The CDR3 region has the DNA TGCGCCAGCAGCCCGGGGGACCGGGACAGAAACATTCAGTACTTC.